This entry is about one T cell receptor (beta chain). These data originate in a study of blood T cell repertoires in COVID-19. At the level of the study: The cDNA or gDNA used as material had been derived from T cells, B-cell-depleted T cells, or PBMCs.

Generated by immunoSEQ multiplex PCR, the TCRdb table keeps only in-frame clones and is missing some. This table holds 260,000 or so clones, around 81% found once. Trimming took 5 bases from V and 4 from J; bases not matched to a gene: 8. The germline V gene encodes CDR1 MGHRA and CDR2 YSYEKL. CDR3 size: 16 residues. The TCR originated in a woman at least 80 years old with COVID-19, enrolled during active disease. Sequencing input: peripheral blood. V usage is TRBV4-1 and J usage is TRBJ2-3; TRBD1 aligns across 11 bases. CDR3 DNA: TGCGCCAGCAGCATTAGCCCGGGACAGGGGGCAGATACGCAGTATTTT. Translation gives CASSISPGQGADTQYF.